The present T cell receptor (beta chain) was sequenced within a study of regulatory T cells in long-lasting Graves disease. Findings of the study overall: More public clonotypes were shared by persistent patients (about 3,000) than by new patients (about 1,000). TCR diversity was lower in persistent Graves' patients than in newly diagnosed ones.

Building of the TCR beta libraries involved iRepertoire HTBI primers and Arm-PCR of CDR3 regions. TCRdb re-analysed the multiplex PCR reads in MiXCR, keeping a single row per CDR3 protein. The table lists 400,000 to 500,000 distinct CDR3 sequences, about 22% of them singletons. The time point is: persistent/refractory GD, antithyroid drugs over 5 years with positive TRAb. The TCR library used RNA extracted from PBMCs. Blood from the periphery, about 9.7 milliliters in all, was drawn into EDTA tubes. The CDR3 is made up of 14 amino acids. Trimming removed 2 bases from V and 6 bases from J, with 13 bases in between. The germline CDR1 and CDR2 sequences are DFQATT and SNEGSKA (reference sequence). Notes on this clonotype: Its antigen is not known.

Here the sequenced sample was peripheral blood mononuclear cells (PBMCs), taken when the disease was refractory, from a patient treated with antithyroid drugs. J is TRBJ1-4 and V is TRBV20-1; D call uncertain. The clonotype originates from a female donor with Graves disease. The CDR3 DNA is TGCAGTGCTAGAATAGGCCGGTGGGATGAAAAACTGTTTTTT. It encodes CSARIGRWDEKLFF.